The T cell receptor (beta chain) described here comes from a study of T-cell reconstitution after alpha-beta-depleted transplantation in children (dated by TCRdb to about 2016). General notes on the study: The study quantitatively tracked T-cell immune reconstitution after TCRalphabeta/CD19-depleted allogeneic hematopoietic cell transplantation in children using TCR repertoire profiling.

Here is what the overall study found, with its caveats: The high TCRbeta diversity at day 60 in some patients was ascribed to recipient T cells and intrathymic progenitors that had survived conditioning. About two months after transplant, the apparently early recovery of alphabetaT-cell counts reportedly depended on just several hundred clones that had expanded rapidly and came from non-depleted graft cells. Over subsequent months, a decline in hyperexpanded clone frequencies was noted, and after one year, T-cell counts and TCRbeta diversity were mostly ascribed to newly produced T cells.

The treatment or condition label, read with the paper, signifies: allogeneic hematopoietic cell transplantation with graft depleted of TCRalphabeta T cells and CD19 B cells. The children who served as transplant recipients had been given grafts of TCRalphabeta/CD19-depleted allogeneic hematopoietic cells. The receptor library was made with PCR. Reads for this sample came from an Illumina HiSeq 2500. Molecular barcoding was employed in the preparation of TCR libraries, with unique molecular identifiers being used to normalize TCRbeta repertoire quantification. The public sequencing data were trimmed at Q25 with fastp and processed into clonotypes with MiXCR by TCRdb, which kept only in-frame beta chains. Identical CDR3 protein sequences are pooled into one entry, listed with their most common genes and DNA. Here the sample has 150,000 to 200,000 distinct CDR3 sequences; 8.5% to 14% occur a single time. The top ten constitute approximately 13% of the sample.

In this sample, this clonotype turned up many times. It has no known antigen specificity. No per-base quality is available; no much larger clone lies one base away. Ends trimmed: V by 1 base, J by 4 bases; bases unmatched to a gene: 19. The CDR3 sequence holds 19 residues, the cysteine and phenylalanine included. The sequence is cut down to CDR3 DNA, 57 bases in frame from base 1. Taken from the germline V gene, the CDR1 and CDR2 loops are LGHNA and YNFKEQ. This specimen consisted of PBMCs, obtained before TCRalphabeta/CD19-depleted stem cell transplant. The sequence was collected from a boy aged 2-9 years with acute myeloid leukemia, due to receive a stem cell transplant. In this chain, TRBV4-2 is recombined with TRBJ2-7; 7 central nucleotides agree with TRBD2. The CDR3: CASSQAPHSGGGVPYEQYF. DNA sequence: TGTGCCAGCAGCCAAGCACCCCACTCGGGAGGAGGGGTCCCATACGAGCAGTACTTC.